This TCR beta chain was obtained from a study of T cell responses to AZD1222 COVID-19 vaccine. General study points: Spike-wide coverage was observed for vaccine-associated CD4 TCRs, with dominant responses at 160-218 and 743-854. Sampling that yielded the repertoires occurred only after the peak T cell response. Per reports, nearly half of all spike-specific TCRs target regions that are unmutated in variants. Once two AZD1222 doses were given, Spike-specific TCR breadth and depth went up.

Method: immunoSEQ multiplex PCR; TCRdb's copy keeps in-frame clones and lacks some. This sample yields about 83,000 clones, of which around 89% are seen a single time; approximately 4.5% belongs to the top ten. CDR1 is SQVTM, CDR2 ANQGSEA, per germline. This CDR3 region has 13 residues. The V end lost 3 bases, the J end lost 3 bases, and 11 bases lay between the germline ends. A word on this clone: The antigen is unknown.

The chain has TRBV29-1 and TRBJ1-1, with D unresolved. The sample was peripheral blood, taken on day 0 of MenACWY control vaccination. The sequence was obtained from an adult in good health. The CDR3 spells CSVEPGLYTEAFF. CDR3 nucleotide sequence: TGCAGCGTTGAGCCCGGGCTATACACTGAAGCTTTCTTT.